What follows are 13 T cell receptor beta chains derived from one specimen sequenced in a study of shared clonotypes between healthy human individuals. TCRdb's copy holds only in-frame clones and misses some; the assay was immunoSEQ multiplex PCR. The table includes approximately 1.9 million clones, approximately 92% detected once. CD45RO-negative CD8 cells positively selected for CCR7 made up the naive population, which excluded terminally differentiated effector memory CD45RA+ cells. Sequences were obtained from naive CD8+ T cells from PBMCs. These receptors all stem from a man between 18 and 29 years old in good health. Some clones in this sample may be carry-over from other donors' samples.

As DNA, the CDR3 is TGTGCCAGCAGTGGGGGGACAGGACAGTACTTC. This encodes CASSGGTGQYF. This chain uses TRBV28 with TRBJ2-7, with 8 bases identical to TRBD1. The CDR3 length is 11 residues. V shed 5 bases and J 10 bases; nucleotides not matched to a gene: 4. Germline CDR1 reads MDHEN; CDR2 reads SYDVKM.

This chain connects TRBV27 to TRBJ2-7, with 11 positions matching TRBD2. The CDR3 is made up of 15 amino acids. Germline assignment: CDR1 MNHEY and CDR2 SMNVEV (reference sequence). The V segment lost 5 bases and the J segment 7 bases; nucleotides outside the gene matches: 10. The CDR3 sequence: CASSGLTSGIGEQYF. DNA for the CDR3: TGTGCCAGCAGTGGGCTGACTAGCGGGATTGGGGAGCAGTACTTC.

The genes are TRBV7-8 and TRBJ1-1; a possible D gene is TRBD1 (5 bases). The CDR3 has 16 residues. V was pared by 4 bases and J by 5 bases, with 20 bases between. CDR1 and CDR2 from the germline V gene are SGHVS and FQNEAQ. The DNA for the CDR3 is TGTGCCAGCAGCTCCGTCCGGGACCTGGTAGGGACTGAAGCTTTCTTT. Translation: CASSSVRDLVGTEAFF. The full variable domain, rest sourced from reference TRBV7-8 and TRBJ1-1, is GAGVSQSPRYKVAKRGQDVALRCDPISGHVSLFWYQQALGQGPEFLTYFQNEAQLDKSGLPSDRFFAERPEGSVSTLKIQRTQQEDSAVYLCASSSVRDLVGTEAFFGQGTRLTVV.

The chain recombines TRBV7-8 with TRBJ2-3; 13 bases align to TRBD2. Trimming at V came to 5 bases and at J to 0 bases, leaving 11 bases not matched to a gene. The V gene's germline CDR1 is SGHVS and CDR2 FQNEAQ. The CDR3 covers 19 residues. The CDR3 here is CASSLRITSGGVSTDTQYF. CDR3 coding DNA: TGTGCCAGCAGCCTCAGGATAACTAGCGGGGGGGTTAGCACAGATACGCAGTATTTT. The whole variable domain, remainder taken from reference TRBV7-8 and TRBJ2-3, is GAGVSQSPRYKVAKRGQDVALRCDPISGHVSLFWYQQALGQGPEFLTYFQNEAQLDKSGLPSDRFFAERPEGSVSTLKIQRTQQEDSAVYLCASSLRITSGGVSTDTQYFGPGTRLTVL.

The chain combines TRBV7-9 with TRBJ2-7, with 8 bases matching TRBD2. Trimming took 4 bases from V and 2 from J; bases not matched to a gene: 13. Germline V gene sequence: CDR1 SEHNR, CDR2 FQNEAQ (reference sequence). The CDR3 covers 17 residues. CDR3 protein: CASSSNPRLARTYEQYF. Here the CDR3 DNA reads TGTGCCAGCAGCTCCAACCCCAGACTAGCGCGAACCTACGAGCAGTACTTC.

This clone was counted a single time. V usage is TRBV5-6 and J usage is TRBJ1-4; 10 bases map to TRBD1. V lost 3 bases, J lost 2 bases, and 4 bases stayed unmatched. CDR3 size: 16 residues. Per germline, CDR1 SGHDT and CDR2 YYEEEE. CDR3 DNA sequence: TGTGCCAGCAGCTCCGGGACAGGGGTTACTAATGAAAAACTGTTTTTT. It specifies CASSSGTGVTNEKLFF.

This chain joins TRBV9 and TRBJ1-4, with D hard to call. This CDR3 is built from 13 residues. Per germline, CDR1 SGDLS and CDR2 YYNGEE. V was shortened by 4 bases and J by 4 bases, with 8 bases between the two germline ends. The CDR3 DNA follows: TGTGCCAGCAGCCCTCGGTTTAATGAAAAACTGTTTTTT. This translates into CASSPRFNEKLFF.

The J gene is TRBJ2-7, the V gene TRBV7-9; 8 bases are shared with TRBD1. With V trimmed by 2 bases and J by 4 bases, 7 bases remained unmatched. The CDR3 spans 15 residues. CDR1 is SEHNR and CDR2 is FQNEAQ in the germline V gene (reference sequence). CDR3: CASSLPGQELYEQYF. The CDR3 coding sequence is TGTGCCAGCAGCTTACCGGGACAGGAGTTATACGAGCAGTACTTC.

The chain employs TRBV28 and TRBJ1-2; 10 bases match TRBD1. The CDR3 has 16 amino acids. The J segment lost 5 bases and the V segment lost 5 bases, leaving 11 bases of the junction unmatched. Looked up from germline, CDR1 is MDHEN and CDR2 is SYDVKM. CDR3 DNA: TGTGCCAGCAGTATGCAGAAGGAGGGACAGGGGTATGGCTACACCTTC. It codes for CASSMQKEGQGYGYTF.

The chain links TRBV30 to TRBJ2-7; D gene ambiguous. This CDR3 has 14 amino acids. Germline values: CDR1 GTSNPN, CDR2 SVGIG (reference sequence). Trimming left V 0 bases short and J 5 bases short, with 14 bases between. The CDR3 nucleotides are TGTGCCTGGAGTGTACGGGCCCTAGTCCACGAGCAGTACTTC. It specifies CAWSVRALVHEQYF.

The CDR3 protein is CASSWDRDRGRVDYGYTF. The CDR3 coding sequence is TGTGCCAGCAGCTGGGACCGGGACAGGGGGCGCGTGGACTATGGCTACACCTTC. The V and J genes are TRBV7-9 and TRBJ1-2, with 12 bases matching TRBD1. The CDR3 extends over 18 amino acids. Losses at the gene ends were 4 bases for V and 3 bases for J; bases not matched to a gene: 12. Germline V gives CDR1 SEHNR, CDR2 FQNEAQ (reference sequence).

The chain employs TRBV6-5 and TRBJ2-2; 7 bases align to TRBD2. Trimming removed 1 base from V and 4 bases from J; junction bases left unmatched: 6. The CDR3 is 16 residues long. Germline values: CDR1 MNHEY, CDR2 SVGAGI. CDR3 coding DNA: TGTGCCAGCAGTTACTGGCGGGAGATGGGCACCGGGGAGCTGTTTTTT. Protein product: CASSYWREMGTGELFF.

This chain connects TRBV5-1 to TRBJ1-1; 8 bases fit TRBD1. The CDR3 extends over 13 amino acids. Per the germline V gene, CDR1 is SGHRS and CDR2 is YFSETQ. Trimming at V came to 4 bases and at J to 5 bases, leaving 4 bases not matched to a gene. The CDR3 protein is CASSAGGGTEAFF. The DNA of the CDR3 is TGCGCCAGCAGCGCAGGGGGCGGGACTGAAGCTTTCTTT.